This T cell receptor (beta chain) was recorded in a study of blood T cells in healthy people across ages. Combining a sample-barcoded 5' primer with a J-beta primer mix, a second PCR ran for 7 to 11 cycles. MiXCR, run by TCRdb on the 5' RACE reads, gives a single entry per CDR3 protein. The sample consists of around 400,000 distinct CDR3 sequences, 52% of them appearing once. The CDR3 runs 16 residues. Looked up from germline, CDR1 is LGHNA and CDR2 is YSLEER. The trim removed 0 bases at V and 3 bases at J, leaving 3 bases unmatched. This TCR was sampled from a man in his sixties in good health. V and J are TRBV4-3 and TRBJ2-1, with 9 bases identical to TRBD2. Source material: blood. The CDR3 DNA reads TGCGCCAGCAGCCAAGATAGCGGGGGCCTCTACAATGAGCAGTTCTTC. It translates to CASSQDSGGLYNEQFF.